This is a list of T cell receptor beta chains from one sample in a study of PD-1 blockade in classical Hodgkin lymphoma. Method: immunoSEQ multiplex PCR; TCRdb's copy keeps in-frame clones and lacks some. The repertoire holds some 100,000 clones, with approximately 94% as singletons. The sequencing used peripheral blood mononuclear cells (PBMCs), collected before the fourth cycle of nivolumab. All receptors derive from a human donor with classical Hodgkin lymphoma. Both conserved end residues are part of each CDR3. Each record gives: J gene, V gene, CDR3 protein.

>TRBJ2-7|TRBV6-1
CASTGTYEQYF
>TRBJ2-2|TRBV15
CATSRGSGENTGELFF
>TRBJ2-3|TRBV7-9
CASSPGLRTDTQYF
>TRBJ2-7|TRBV28
CASSFPDTGSYEQYF
>TRBJ1-5|TRBV5-1
CASSLGQISNQPQHF
>TRBJ1-1|TRBV5-4
CASSVGTSLRLNTEAFF
>TRBJ2-5|TRBV6-1
CASKGRQGEQETQYF
>TRBJ2-1|TRBV9
CASSVAPQNEQFF
>TRBJ1-1|TRBV19
CASSISGNQDNTEAFF
>TRBJ1-5|TRBV28
CGTGDLPQHF
>TRBJ1-1|TRBV6-6
CASSYGGIFTEAFF
>TRBJ2-7|TRBV6-1
CASNPRGTVPYEQYF
>TRBJ1-4|TRBV30
CAWSTGNQKLFF
>TRBJ2-7|TRBV5-1
CASSLAIAGTYEQYF
>TRBJ1-2|TRBV29-1
CSGYPLGVYGYTF
>TRBJ2-5|TRBV18
CASSPTRSGSGEETQYF
>TRBJ2-5|TRBV29-1
CSVEGGRETQYF